The T cell receptor beta chain described here comes from a study of CD8+ T cells in alopecia areata. The overall study: Treated patients were given oral tofacitinib, which was dosed at 5 to 10 mg twice daily. Points from the study as a whole: Treatment with tofacitinib significantly lowered scalp clonality and reduced expanded CD8+ clones among the top 100.

Treatment denoted: oral pan-JAK inhibitor, 5-10 mg twice daily. Alopecia areata patients provided lesional scalp punch biopsies and peripheral blood. Sorting separated CD4+ and CD8+ T cells out of PBMCs. V shed 5 bases and J shed 5 bases, with 16 bases lying between them. The CDR3 covers 16 residues. The germline CDR1 and CDR2 sequences are SEHNR and FQNEAQ (reference sequence). This clone showed up just a few times. What it binds is unknown. After isolation, RNA underwent reverse transcription to generate cDNA as the sequencing template. This table comes from immunoSEQ multiplex PCR, and its TCRdb copy is limited to in-frame clones, with some not included. The sample holds 180,000 or so clones, about 54% seen once.

The clonotype comes from a human donor with alopecia areata. This sequence joins TRBV7-9 and TRBJ1-6, with TRBD1 as a possible D gene (6 bases). This material consisted of CD4+ T cells sorted from blood, taken at approximately week 60, from a patient treated with tofacitinib. The CDR3 here is CASSTSTGLDNSPLHF. The DNA of the CDR3 is TGTGCCAGCAGCACCAGCACAGGGTTGGATAATTCACCCCTCCACTTT.